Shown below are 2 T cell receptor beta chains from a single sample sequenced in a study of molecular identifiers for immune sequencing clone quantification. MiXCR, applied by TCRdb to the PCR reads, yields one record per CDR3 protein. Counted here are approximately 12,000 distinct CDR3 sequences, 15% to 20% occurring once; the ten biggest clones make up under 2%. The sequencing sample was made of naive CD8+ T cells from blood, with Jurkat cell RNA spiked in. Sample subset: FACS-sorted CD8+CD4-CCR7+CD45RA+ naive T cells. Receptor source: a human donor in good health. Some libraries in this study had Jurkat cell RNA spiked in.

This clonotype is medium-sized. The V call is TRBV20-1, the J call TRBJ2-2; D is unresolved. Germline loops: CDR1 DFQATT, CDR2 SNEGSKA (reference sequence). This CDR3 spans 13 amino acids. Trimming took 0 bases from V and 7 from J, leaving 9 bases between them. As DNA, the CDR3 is TGCAGTGCTAGAGATGCGAGGCGCGGGGAGCTGTTTTTT. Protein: CSARDARRGELFF.

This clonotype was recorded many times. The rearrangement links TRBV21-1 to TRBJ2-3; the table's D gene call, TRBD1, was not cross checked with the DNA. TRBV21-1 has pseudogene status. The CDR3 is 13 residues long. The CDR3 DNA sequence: TGTGCCAGCACCAGGCCGCCGGGAGATACGCAGTATTTT. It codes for CASTRPPGDTQYF.